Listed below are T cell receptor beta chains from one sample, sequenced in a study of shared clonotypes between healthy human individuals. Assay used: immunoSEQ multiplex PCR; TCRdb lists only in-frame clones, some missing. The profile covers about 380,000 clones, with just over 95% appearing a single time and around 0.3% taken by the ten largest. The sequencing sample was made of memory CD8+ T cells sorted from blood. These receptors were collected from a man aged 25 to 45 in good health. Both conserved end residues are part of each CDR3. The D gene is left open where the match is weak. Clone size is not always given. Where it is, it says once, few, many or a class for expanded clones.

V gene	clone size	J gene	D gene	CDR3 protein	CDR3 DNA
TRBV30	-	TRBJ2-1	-	CAWSVLHNEQFF	TGTGCCTGGAGTGTACTGCACAATGAGCAGTTCTTC
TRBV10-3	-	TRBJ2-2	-	CAISESRDRTGELFF	TGTGCCATCAGTGAGTCGCGGGATCGGACCGGGGAGCTGTTTTTT
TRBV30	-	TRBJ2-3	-	CAWQGSGSSTDTQYF	TGTGCCTGGCAAGGTAGTGGGAGCAGCACAGATACGCAGTATTTT
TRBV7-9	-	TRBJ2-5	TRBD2	CASSLLAGGQETQYF	TGTGCCAGCAGCTTACTAGCGGGAGGGCAAGAGACCCAGTACTTC
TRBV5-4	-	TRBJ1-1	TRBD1	CASSVTGGTEAFF	TGTGCCAGCAGCGTGACAGGGGGAACTGAAGCTTTCTTT
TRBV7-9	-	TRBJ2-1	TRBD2	CASSLTGTRGNEQFF	TGTGCCAGCAGCCTAACCGGGACTAGGGGCAATGAGCAGTTCTTC
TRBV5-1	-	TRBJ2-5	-	CATQGSEQETQYF	TGCGCCACCCAGGGTTCCGAACAAGAGACCCAGTACTTC
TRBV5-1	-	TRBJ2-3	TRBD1	CASSPRPGTGRVRDTQYF	TGCGCCAGCAGTCCTCGTCCCGGGACAGGGAGGGTACGGGATACGCAGTATTTT
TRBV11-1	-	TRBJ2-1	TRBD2	CASSLVGTSVREQFF	TGTGCCAGCAGCTTAGTCGGGACTAGTGTACGTGAGCAGTTCTTC
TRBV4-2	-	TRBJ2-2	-	CASSQDRTAAGELFF	TGTGCCAGCAGCCAAGATCGTACGGCTGCCGGGGAGCTGTTTTTT
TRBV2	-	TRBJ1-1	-	CASSKREGDTEAFF	TGTGCCAGCAGTAAAAGGGAGGGAGACACTGAAGCTTTCTTT
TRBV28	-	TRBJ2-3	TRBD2	CASSFTSGASTDTQYF	TGTGCCAGCAGTTTTACTAGCGGGGCTAGCACAGATACGCAGTATTTT
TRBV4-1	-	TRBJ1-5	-	CASSQYPGSYSHSNQPQHF	TGCGCCAGCAGCCAATATCCGGGATCTTACAGTCATAGCAATCAGCCCCAGCATTTT
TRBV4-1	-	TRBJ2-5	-	CASSQESGGNQETQYF	TGCGCCAGCAGCCAAGAATCAGGGGGGAACCAAGAGACCCAGTACTTC
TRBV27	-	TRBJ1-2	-	CASSSGGGYGYTF	TGTGCCAGCAGTTCGGGCGGAGGCTATGGCTACACCTTC
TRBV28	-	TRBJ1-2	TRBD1	CASSLVGGVGSGYTF	TGTGCCAGCAGTTTGGTAGGGGGCGTAGGCAGCGGCTACACCTTC
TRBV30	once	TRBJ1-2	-	CAWSVPGARNYGYTF	TGTGCCTGGAGTGTACCCGGGGCGAGAAACTATGGCTACACCTTC
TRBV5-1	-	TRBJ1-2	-	CASSLGAHGYTF	TGCGCCAGCAGCTTGGGGGCGCATGGCTACACCTTC
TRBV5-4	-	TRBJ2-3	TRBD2	CASSLRGLAGEDTQYF	TGTGCCAGCAGCTTGAGGGGGCTAGCGGGAGAAGATACGCAGTATTTT
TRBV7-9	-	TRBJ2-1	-	CASSLDGSRNEQFF	TGTGCCAGCAGCTTAGACGGGAGTAGGAATGAGCAGTTCTTC
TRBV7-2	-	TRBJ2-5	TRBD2	CASSLVGGRGETQYF	TGTGCCAGCAGCTTAGTGGGCGGGAGGGGGGAGACCCAGTACTTC
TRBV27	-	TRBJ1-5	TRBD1	CASAGQGAPRPQHF	TGTGCCAGCGCGGGACAGGGAGCCCCCAGGCCCCAGCATTTT
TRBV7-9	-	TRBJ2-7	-	CASSPLGNLLYEQYF	TGTGCCAGCAGCCCTCTCGGGAATCTCCTCTACGAGCAGTACTTC
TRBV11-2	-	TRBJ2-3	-	CASSLDPRLVRADTQYF	TGTGCCAGCAGCTTAGATCCCCGACTAGTTCGGGCAGATACGCAGTATTTT
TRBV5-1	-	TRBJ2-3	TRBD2	CASSFAGEADTQYF	TGCGCCAGCAGCTTTGCGGGAGAGGCAGATACGCAGTATTTT
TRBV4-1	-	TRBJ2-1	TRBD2	CASRGVMTSHEQFF	TGCGCCAGCAGGGGGGTGATGACTAGCCATGAGCAGTTCTTC
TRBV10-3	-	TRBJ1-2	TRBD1	CASSNPQGVFGYTF	TGTGCCAGCTCGAATCCGCAGGGGGTATTTGGCTACACCTTC
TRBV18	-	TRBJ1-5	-	CASSRQVQVGNQPQHF	TGTGCCAGCTCACGACAGGTCCAAGTCGGCAATCAGCCCCAGCATTTT
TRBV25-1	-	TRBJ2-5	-	CASSLASSGETQYF	TGTGCCAGCAGCCTCGCTTCAAGTGGAGAGACCCAGTACTTC
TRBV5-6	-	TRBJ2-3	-	CASSSGTSLTDTQYF	TGTGCCAGCAGTTCCGGGACCAGCCTCACAGATACGCAGTATTTT